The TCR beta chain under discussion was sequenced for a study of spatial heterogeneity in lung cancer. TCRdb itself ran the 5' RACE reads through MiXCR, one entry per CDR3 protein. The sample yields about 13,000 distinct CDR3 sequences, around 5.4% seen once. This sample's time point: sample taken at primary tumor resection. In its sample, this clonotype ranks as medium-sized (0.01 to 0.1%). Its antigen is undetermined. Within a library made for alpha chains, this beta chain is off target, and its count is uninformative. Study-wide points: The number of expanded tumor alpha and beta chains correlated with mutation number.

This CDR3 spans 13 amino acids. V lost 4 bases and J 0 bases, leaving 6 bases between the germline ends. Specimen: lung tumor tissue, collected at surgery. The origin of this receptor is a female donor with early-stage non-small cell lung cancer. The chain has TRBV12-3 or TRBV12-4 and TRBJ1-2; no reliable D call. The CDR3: CASSWQPNYGYTF. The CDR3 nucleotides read TGTGCCAGCAGTTGGCAACCTAACTATGGCTACACCTTC.